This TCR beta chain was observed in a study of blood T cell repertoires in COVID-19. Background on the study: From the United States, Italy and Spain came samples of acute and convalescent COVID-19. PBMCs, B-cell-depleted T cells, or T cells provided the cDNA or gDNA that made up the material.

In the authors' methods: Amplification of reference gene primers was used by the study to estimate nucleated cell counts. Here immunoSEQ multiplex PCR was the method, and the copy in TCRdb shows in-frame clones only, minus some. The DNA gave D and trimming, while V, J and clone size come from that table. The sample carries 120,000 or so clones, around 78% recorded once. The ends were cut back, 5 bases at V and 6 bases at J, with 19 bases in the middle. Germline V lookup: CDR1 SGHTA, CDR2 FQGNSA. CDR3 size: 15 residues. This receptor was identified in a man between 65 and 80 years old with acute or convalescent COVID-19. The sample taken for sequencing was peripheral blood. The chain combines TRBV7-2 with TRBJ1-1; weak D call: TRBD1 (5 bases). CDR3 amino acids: CASSPPPGVRAEAFF. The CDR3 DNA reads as TGTGCCAGCAGCCCTCCCCCGGGGGTAAGGGCTGAAGCTTTCTTT. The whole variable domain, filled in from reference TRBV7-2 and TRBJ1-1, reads GAGVSQSPSNKVTEKGKDVELRCDPISGHTALYWYRQSLGQGLEFLIYFQGNSAPDKSGLPSDRFSAERTGGSVSTLTIQRTQQEDSAVYLCASSPPPGVRAEAFFGQGTRLTVV.